The clone carrying this T cell receptor (beta chain) was picked up one time. Memory CD4+ cells were the fraction left after CD45RA+ naive selection. The source of the sample is a study of shared clonotypes between healthy human individuals. Study at large: The donor group consisted of a couple of women and three men, aged 18 to 49. Each donor's CD8 memory used one plate, CD8 naive two, each CD4 subset three.

Germline lookup yields CDR1 GTSNPN and CDR2 SVGIG (reference sequence). Trimming took 4 bases from V and 6 from J, leaving 13 bases between them. This CDR3 contains 12 residues. The sorted-subset replicate PCRs were given around 0.2 ug DNA, which is about 30,000 T cell genomes. Method: immunoSEQ multiplex PCR; TCRdb's copy keeps in-frame clones and lacks some. This sample yields over a million clones, of which around 82% are seen a single time; 0.5% to 0.6% belongs to the top ten. Material for sequencing was memory CD4+ T cells from PBMCs. Stated subset: CD45RA-negative fraction. V gene TRBV30 combines with J gene TRBJ2-7; TRBD1 is a possible D gene (6 bases). The clonotype comes from a man between 18 and 35 years old in good health. Some clones in this sample may be carry-over from other donors' samples. The DNA for the CDR3 is TGTGCCTGGATGAAGGGGGTCGGCGAGCAGTACTTC. Translated: CAWMKGVGEQYF.